A selection of T cell receptor beta chains follows, all from one sample in a study of blood T cell repertoires in COVID-19. The repertoire was sequenced with immunoSEQ multiplex PCR; TCRdb's copy has only in-frame clones and lacks some. Here the sample spans 3,000 to 3,500 clones, 80% being singletons. Material: peripheral blood. The source of these receptors is a human donor in a cohort sampled during active COVID-19. The conserved cysteine and the conserved F or W are not part of the CDR3 here. Fields, in order: CDR3 protein, J gene, V gene.

cdr3_aa: ASSLATSGGATQY; j_call: TRBJ2-5; v_call: TRBV5-1
cdr3_aa: SVAGTKTF; j_call: TRBJ1-1; v_call: TRBV29-1
cdr3_aa: ASSTTGVIRTEAF; j_call: TRBJ1-1; v_call: TRBV6-5
cdr3_aa: ASSPRGVQETQY; j_call: TRBJ2-5; v_call: TRBV5-1
cdr3_aa: ASSVLMNTEAF; j_call: TRBJ1-1; v_call: TRBV2
cdr3_aa: ASSLMGASYEQY; j_call: TRBJ2-7; v_call: TRBV7-8
cdr3_aa: ASKRTGTDTQY; j_call: TRBJ2-3; v_call: TRBV5-6
cdr3_aa: ATRGGGDPYGYT; j_call: TRBJ1-2; v_call: TRBV15
cdr3_aa: ASRTSTGQL; j_call: TRBJ1-5; v_call: TRBV28
cdr3_aa: ASSETGANTIY; j_call: TRBJ1-3; v_call: TRBV5-1
cdr3_aa: ASSLLAGGTDTQY; j_call: TRBJ2-3; v_call: TRBV7-6
cdr3_aa: ASSPRLAGGPGSEQF; j_call: TRBJ2-1; v_call: TRBV2
cdr3_aa: ASRRSLADTQY; j_call: TRBJ2-3; v_call: TRBV10-1
cdr3_aa: ASSEGGRNEQF; j_call: TRBJ2-1; v_call: TRBV10-2
cdr3_aa: ASGPPLYNEQF; j_call: TRBJ2-1; v_call: TRBV12-5